One sample yielded the 31 T cell receptor beta chains listed below, sequenced in a study of blood T cell repertoires in COVID-19. The table came from immunoSEQ multiplex PCR; TCRdb's copy has only in-frame clones and leaves some out. The sample includes about 410,000 clones, 70% to 90% of them seen just once. Material for sequencing was peripheral blood. These receptors all stem from a woman aged 40-49 years with COVID-19, enrolled during active disease.

This chain links TRBV28 with TRBJ1-4, with 8 nucleotides matching TRBD1. V was clipped by 6 bases and J by 3 bases; unmatched bases: 6. The germline gives CDR1 MDHEN, CDR2 SYDVKM. The CDR3 runs to 15 residues. This CDR3 is CASSTPGQANEKLFF. The CDR3 nucleotides are TGTGCCAGCAGCACACCGGGACAGGCTAATGAAAAACTGTTTTTT.

V and J are TRBV7-6 and TRBJ2-7; 8 nucleotides match TRBD1. This CDR3 has 16 amino acids. Germline values: CDR1 SGHVS, CDR2 FNYEAQ. The J segment lost 0 bases and the V segment lost 5 bases, leaving 9 bases of the junction unmatched. CDR3 in DNA: TGTGCCAGCAGCCCCAAGACAGGGGCGTTCTCCTACGAGCAGTACTTC. Protein product: CASSPKTGAFSYEQYF.

CDR3: CASSQVLRGSYEQYF. The DNA for the CDR3 is TGCGCCAGCAGCCAAGTACTGAGAGGTTCCTACGAGCAGTACTTC. The chain joins TRBV4-1 to TRBJ2-7; D remains ambiguous. Trimming took off 1 base at V and 1 base at J, with 11 bases between the two ends. The CDR3 covers 15 residues. From germline, CDR1 is MGHRA and CDR2 YSYEKL.

The rearrangement uses TRBV7-2 and TRBJ2-2; weak D call: TRBD2 (6 bases). This CDR3 has 16 amino acids. Per germline, CDR1 SGHTA and CDR2 FQGNSA. Trimming took off 0 bases at V and 5 bases at J, with 13 bases between the two ends. The CDR3 is CASSLARDSLTGELFF. CDR3 bases: TGTGCCAGCAGCTTAGCCCGGGACTCTCTTACCGGGGAGCTGTTTTTT.

V and J are TRBV5-3 and TRBJ2-7, with 8 bases aligning to TRBD1. TRBV5-3 is an open reading frame whose function is uncertain. This CDR3 is 15 amino acids long. The J segment lost 4 bases and the V segment lost 4 bases, leaving 10 bases of the junction unmatched. The CDR3 loop is CARSRGGTGLYEQYF. Written as DNA, the CDR3 is TGTGCCAGAAGCCGAGGGGGGACAGGCTTATACGAGCAGTACTTC.

The rearrangement links TRBV6-5 to TRBJ1-2; tentative D call: TRBD1 (5 bases). Trimming shortened V by 3 bases and J by 6 bases, and 14 bases separated the two germline ends. CDR3 length equals 14 residues. From germline, CDR1 is MNHEY and CDR2 SVGAGI. The CDR3 reads CASSYGAKLNGYTF. CDR3 bases: TGTGCCAGCAGTTATGGGGCAAAGTTGAATGGCTACACCTTC.

The chain joins TRBV5-1 to TRBJ2-5; 7 bases are a match to TRBD1. This CDR3 spans 14 amino acids. V trimming: 4 bases; J trimming: 1 base; junction bases outside the gene matches: 4. Germline CDR1 and CDR2: SGHRS and YFSETQ. The CDR3 reads CASSPGQTQETQYF. The CDR3 region has the DNA TGCGCCAGCAGCCCGGGACAGACCCAAGAGACCCAGTACTTC.

The chain couples TRBV5-1 to TRBJ2-3, with 8 bases matching TRBD1. V shed 3 bases and J 6 bases; nucleotides not matched to a gene: 12. Germline CDR1 SGHRS, CDR2 YFSETQ. This CDR3 contains 16 residues. Written as DNA, the CDR3 is TGCGCCAGCAGCTCCCCCTCGGACAGGGCCCTGGATACGCAGTATTTT. Translating it yields CASSSPSDRALDTQYF.

The chain combines TRBV4-1 with TRBJ2-7; 10 nucleotides match TRBD1. The CDR3 is made up of 17 amino acids. Losses at the gene ends were 0 bases for V and 2 bases for J; bases not matched to a gene: 7. The germline V gene has CDR1 MGHRA and CDR2 YSYEKL. This chain's CDR3 is CASSQDNTTGGPYEQYF. In DNA, the CDR3 is TGCGCCAGCAGCCAAGATAACACGACAGGGGGCCCCTACGAGCAGTACTTC.

The chain is built from TRBV6-6 and TRBJ1-1, with TRBD1 matching 8 bases. The CDR3 is 14 residues long. The V and J ends lost 7 bases and 0 bases, in that order; junction bases with no gene match: 4. Germline V gives CDR1 MNHNY, CDR2 SVGAGI (reference sequence). CDR3 in DNA: TGTGCCAGCACCATGACAGGGGTGAACACTGAAGCTTTCTTT. Protein: CASTMTGVNTEAFF.

This sequence joins TRBV18 and TRBJ1-4; D call uncertain. The germline V gene encodes CDR1 KGHSH and CDR2 LQKENI. Trimming removed 6 bases from V and 0 bases from J, with 11 bases in between. The CDR3 consists of 15 residues. CDR3 sequence: CASSEQFATNEKLFF. The CDR3 nucleotides are TGTGCCAGCTCGGAACAGTTCGCAACTAATGAAAAACTGTTTTTT.

The chain couples TRBV5-1 to TRBJ2-1, with D hard to call. CDR1 is SGHRS, CDR2 YFSETQ, per germline. V lost 4 bases to trimming and J lost 8 bases, with 13 bases between them. The CDR3 extends over 13 amino acids. This chain's CDR3 is CASSPAQPDEQFF. The CDR3 bases are TGCGCCAGCAGCCCAGCGCAGCCGGATGAGCAGTTCTTC.

To note about this clone: Other nucleotide sequences from this sample produce the same CDR3. This chain joins TRBV29-1 and TRBJ1-5; D not certain. In germline, CDR1 is SQVTM, CDR2 ANQGSEA. This CDR3 spans 14 amino acids. V dropped 4 bases and J dropped 1 base, with 11 bases sitting between them. The CDR3 region is CSVGTGNSNQPQHF. In nucleotides, the CDR3 is TGCAGCGTTGGGACGGGGAACAGCAATCAGCCCCAGCATTTT.

The chain links TRBV7-9 to TRBJ1-2; D is unresolved. V gave up 5 bases and J gave up 8 bases, with 15 bases separating them. CDR3 length: 13 residues. Per germline, CDR1 SEHNR and CDR2 FQNEAQ (reference sequence). The CDR3 loop reads CASSTMRVGGYTF. The CDR3 DNA follows: TGTGCCAGCAGCACGATGAGGGTGGGAGGCTACACCTTC.

V is TRBV7-9 and J is TRBJ2-7; 9 bases match TRBD1. CDR1 and CDR2 (germline): SEHNR, FQNEAQ (reference sequence). The CDR3 is made up of 13 amino acids. V was clipped by 6 bases and J by 6 bases; unmatched bases: 6. The CDR3 DNA reads as TGTGCCAGCAGGCCTGGGACAGGGCGCGAGCAGTACTTC. It is translated as CASRPGTGREQYF.

The rearrangement links TRBV5-8 to TRBJ1-1; no firm D call. The V end was cut by 4 bases, the J end by 7 bases, with 14 bases between. The CDR3 is made up of 13 amino acids. CDR1 and CDR2 from the germline V gene are SGHTS and YDEGEE. The chain's CDR3 is CASSREGGFEAFF. CDR3 bases: TGTGCCAGCAGCAGGGAGGGAGGGTTTGAAGCTTTCTTT.

The chain uses TRBV6-5 and TRBJ2-1, with 7 bases lining up with TRBD1. There are 14 residues in the CDR3. Looked up from germline, CDR1 is MNHEY and CDR2 is SVGAGI. The junction had 7 bases not matched to a gene; V was cut back by 7 bases and J by 4 bases. DNA for the CDR3: TGTGCCAGCATGAGGGGGCTTGGTTACAATGAGCAGTTCTTC. Its translation: CASMRGLGYNEQFF.

The chain is built from TRBV5-1 and TRBJ1-2, with TRBD1 identical over 9 bases. This CDR3 contains 14 residues. The V gene's germline CDR1 is SGHRS and CDR2 YFSETQ. V lost 3 bases, J lost 8 bases, and 8 bases stayed unmatched. CDR3 loop: CASSWGQGTEGYTF. DNA for the CDR3: TGCGCCAGCAGCTGGGGACAGGGTACGGAAGGCTACACCTTC.

The chain joins TRBV5-1 to TRBJ2-1; 7 nucleotides agree with TRBD1. Germline-derived CDR1 and CDR2 are SGHRS and YFSETQ. Trimming took 5 bases from V and 0 from J; bases not matched to a gene: 5. This CDR3 contains 15 residues. The chain's CDR3 is CASSLQGSSYNEQFF. DNA for the CDR3: TGCGCCAGCAGTTTACAGGGGAGCTCCTACAATGAGCAGTTCTTC.

This clone was detected only once. The rearrangement links TRBV7-2 to TRBJ1-1; the D gene is possibly TRBD1 (6 bases). Germline-derived CDR1 and CDR2 are SGHTA and FQGNSA. The CDR3 covers 15 residues. V lost 3 bases to trimming and J lost 0 bases, with 11 bases between them. CDR3 residues: CASSLGARMNTEAFF. In nucleotides, the CDR3 is TGTGCCAGCAGCTTGGGGGCCCGAATGAACACTGAAGCTTTCTTT.

The genes are TRBV6-2 or TRBV6-3 and TRBJ1-3; 7 nucleotides match TRBD1. The length of the CDR3 is 16 residues. CDR1 is MNHEY and CDR2 is SVGEGT in the germline V gene. Trimming removed 4 bases from V and 0 bases from J; junction bases left unmatched: 6. This chain's CDR3 is CASSSLDRASGNTIYF. In DNA, the CDR3 is TGTGCCAGCAGTTCCCTTGACAGGGCCTCTGGAAACACCATATATTTT.

The chain joins TRBV5-1 to TRBJ1-4, with 7 bases identical to TRBD1. V lost 4 bases, J lost 3 bases, and 6 bases stayed unmatched. The CDR3 loop spans 15 amino acids. Germline CDR1 is SGHRS and CDR2 is YFSETQ. CDR3 protein: CASSGMTGSNEKLFF. As DNA, the CDR3 is TGCGCCAGCAGCGGGATGACAGGGTCTAATGAAAAACTGTTTTTT.

The chain joins TRBV28 to TRBJ2-3; 8 nucleotides align to TRBD1. The CDR3 loop spans 14 amino acids. Germline CDR1 and CDR2: MDHEN and SYDVKM. V shed 5 bases, J shed 6 bases, and the junction held 7 bases outside the gene matches. The CDR3 DNA follows: TGTGCCAGCAGTGGACAGGGACGAGGGGATACGCAGTATTTT. Its protein product is CASSGQGRGDTQYF.

In DNA, the CDR3 is TGCGCCAGCAGCCAAGACACTCAGGGAATTTCACCCCTCCACTTT. It specifies CASSQDTQGISPLHF. This chain links TRBV4-3 with TRBJ1-6, with D possibly matching TRBD1 (5 bases). Trimming cost V 0 bases and J 9 bases, with 12 bases left between them. The CDR3 is made up of 15 amino acids. Germline CDR1 and CDR2: LGHNA and YSLEER.

V gene TRBV11-2 combines with J gene TRBJ2-1, with 8 positions matching TRBD1. The CDR3 consists of 13 residues. The junction had 5 bases not matched to a gene; V was cut back by 0 bases and J by 13 bases. CDR1 and CDR2 (germline): SGHAT, FQNNGV. The CDR3, as DNA: TGTGCCAGCAGCTTAGAGTGGGCAGGGGGCCAGTTCTTC. Translation gives CASSLEWAGGQFF.

J is TRBJ1-1 and V is TRBV11-2, with D perhaps TRBD1 (5 bases). Looked up from germline, CDR1 is SGHAT and CDR2 is FQNNGV. Trimming cost V 0 bases and J 3 bases, with 14 bases left between them. The CDR3 is made up of 16 amino acids. The CDR3 bases are TGTGCCAGCAGCTTAGAGAGGGGATGGGGGGACACTGAAGCTTTCTTT. This codes for CASSLERGWGDTEAFF.

The chain uses TRBV30 and TRBJ1-2; D is uncertain. V dropped 3 bases and J dropped 4 bases, with 12 bases sitting between them. The CDR3 contains 13 residues. In germline, CDR1 is GTSNPN, CDR2 SVGIG (reference sequence). The CDR3 DNA follows: TGTGCCTGGAGCAAAGGAGATTCCTATGGCTACACCTTC. It specifies CAWSKGDSYGYTF.

The chain has TRBV30 and TRBJ1-4; the D gene is possibly TRBD1 (5 bases). From germline, CDR1 is GTSNPN and CDR2 SVGIG (reference sequence). The CDR3 contains 14 residues. V lost 0 bases and J 8 bases, leaving 13 bases between the germline ends. This chain's CDR3 is CAWSVLWGREKLFF. CDR3 DNA: TGTGCCTGGAGTGTACTCTGGGGCAGGGAAAAACTGTTTTTT. The complete variable domain, with remaining parts taken from reference TRBV30 and TRBJ1-4, reads SQTIHQWPATLVQPVGSPLSLECTVEGTSNPNLYWYRQAAGRGLQLLFYSVGIGQISSEVPQNLSASRPQDRQFILSSKKLLLSDSGFYLCAWSVLWGREKLFFGSGTQLSVL.

The chain uses TRBV7-2 and TRBJ1-4; D uncertain. Germline loops: CDR1 SGHTA, CDR2 FQGNSA. V dropped 1 base and J dropped 4 bases, with 10 bases sitting between them. This CDR3 region has 15 residues. The CDR3 is CASSLGGNFNEKLFF. CDR3 coding DNA: TGTGCCAGCAGCTTAGGCGGGAATTTTAATGAAAAACTGTTTTTT.

The chain links TRBV11-2 to TRBJ2-1; a possible D gene is TRBD2 (6 bases). This CDR3 is 13 amino acids long. The V end was cut by 5 bases, the J end by 4 bases, with 9 bases between. CDR1 SGHAT and CDR2 FQNNGV come from the germline V gene. For the CDR3, the DNA is TGTGCCAGCAGCGCGGGACTGTACAATGAGCAGTTCTTC. As protein: CASSAGLYNEQFF.

The V and J genes are TRBV6-6 and TRBJ2-2; TRBD1 matches at 11 bases. CDR1 and CDR2 from the germline V gene are MNHNY and SVGAGI (reference sequence). The junction had 8 bases not matched to a gene; V was cut back by 11 bases and J by 3 bases. This CDR3 is 15 amino acids long. DNA for the CDR3: TGTGCCTCCTGGGACAGGGGGATGGACACCGGGGAGCTGTTTTTT. Translating it yields CASWDRGMDTGELFF.